This TCR beta chain comes out of a study of cytomegalovirus exposure and HLA in healthy donors. Points from the study as a whole: As confirmed in vitro, a few CMV-associated chains were specific for CMV antigens.

This clone was counted between two and nine times. Antigen: not known. The study ran its PCR with 60 Vbeta and 13 Jbeta primers. Sequencing was performed with immunoSEQ multiplex PCR; in TCRdb, only in-frame clones are kept and a portion is missing. The sample carries some 180,000 clones, 9.5% recorded once. In germline, CDR1 is LNHDA, CDR2 SQIVND (reference sequence). V was trimmed by 3 bases and J by 4 bases, leaving 6 bases between them. This CDR3 region has 13 residues. Sequenced: PBMCs. The origin of this receptor is a woman aged 25 to 39 in good health and CMV-seropositive. The chain has TRBV19 and TRBJ2-2; D possibly corresponds to TRBD1 (5 bases). In DNA, the CDR3 is TGTGCCAGTAGTATCCAGGGCACCGGGGAGCTGTTTTTT. Its protein is CASSIQGTGELFF.